The 19 T cell receptor beta chains in this list originate from one sample, sequenced in a study of blood T cell repertoires in COVID-19. Repertoires were generated with immunoSEQ multiplex PCR, while TCRdb's copy carries only in-frame clones and drops some. Here the sample spans a few hundred thousand clones, approximately 83% being singletons. Sequenced sample: PBMCs or T cells enriched from blood (not recorded which). These receptors were taken from a man over 45 who had recovered from COVID-19.

The table lists this clone with a count of one. The chain carries TRBV20-1 and TRBJ1-4; D is unresolved. This CDR3 spans 11 amino acids. V lost 3 bases to trimming and J lost 6 bases, with 5 bases between them. Germline V gene lookup returns CDR1 DFQATT and CDR2 SNEGSKA (reference sequence). The CDR3 bases are TGCAGTGCTAGTGCAGATGAAAAACTGTTTTTT. This translates into CSASADEKLFF.

This clone has just a few counts. This chain connects TRBV6-1 to TRBJ1-5; D gene ambiguous. Deletions cut 1 base from V and 3 bases from J, with 10 bases between. Germline V lookup: CDR1 MNHNS, CDR2 SASEGT. This CDR3 spans 15 amino acids. CDR3 region: CASSEVLELNQPQHF. CDR3 coding DNA: TGTGCCAGCAGTGAAGTGCTGGAGCTCAATCAGCCCCAGCATTTT.

The chain carries TRBV12-2 and TRBJ2-7; the table's TRBD2 call for D was not verified on the DNA. TRBV12-2 is a pseudogene locus. The CDR3 runs 17 residues. The CDR3 DNA sequence: TGTGCAAGTCGCATAACCAAACTTTTTCTCCATAGTTACGAGCAGTACTTC. Translated, it gives CASRITKLFLHSYEQYF.

The gene calls are TRBV14 and TRBJ1-2; TRBD1 agrees at 7 bases. The V gene's germline CDR1 is SGHDN and CDR2 FVKESK. The CDR3 contains 13 residues. The V and J ends lost 3 bases and 9 bases, in that order; junction bases with no gene match: 7. Here the CDR3 DNA reads TGTGCCAGCAGCCAGGTCAGGGGGATGAGCTACACCTTC. This codes for CASSQVRGMSYTF.

The CDR3: CASSLGLRGGTDTQYF. CDR3 DNA: TGTGCCAGCAGCTTAGGGTTAAGGGGCGGCACAGATACGCAGTATTTT. The genes are TRBV7-2 and TRBJ2-3; D possibly corresponds to TRBD1 (5 bases). V dropped 1 base and J dropped 1 base, with 12 bases sitting between them. Germline V gene lookup returns CDR1 SGHTA and CDR2 FQGNSA. This CDR3 spans 16 amino acids.

The rearrangement uses TRBV3-1 (or the pseudogene TRBV3-2) and TRBJ2-7; D perhaps matches TRBD2 (7 bases). V was cut by 4 bases and J by 5 bases, with 15 bases left in between. CDR3 length equals 14 residues. Germline V gene data show CDR1 as LGHDT and CDR2 as YNNKEL (reference sequence). The CDR3 DNA reads TGTGCCAGCAGCCTGTCGGGGGGCGGGGACGAGCAGTACTTC. It encodes CASSLSGGGDEQYF.

CDR3 region: CASSLAGDSNQPQHF. CDR3 bases: TGCGCCAGCAGCTTGGCCGGTGATAGCAATCAGCCCCAGCATTTT. The chain has TRBV5-1 and TRBJ1-5, with D hard to call. V was clipped by 0 bases and J by 0 bases, with 7 bases between them. The CDR3 loop spans 15 amino acids. Germline CDR1 reads SGHRS; CDR2 reads YFSETQ. The complete variable domain, with remaining parts taken from reference TRBV5-1 and TRBJ1-5, reads KAGVTQTPRYLIKTRGQQVTLSCSPISGHRSVSWYQQTPGQGLQFLFEYFSETQRNKGNFPGRFSGRQFSNSRSEMNVSTLELGDSALYLCASSLAGDSNQPQHFGDGTRLSIL.

Here the CDR3 reads CASSGALAYEQYF. The CDR3 region has the DNA TGTGCCAGCAGTGGGGCCTTAGCCTACGAGCAGTACTTC. The rearrangement joins TRBV2 to TRBJ2-7; D is unclear. The ends were cut back, 4 bases at V and 2 bases at J, with 9 bases in the middle. CDR1 and CDR2 (germline): SNHLY, FYNNEI. This CDR3 contains 13 residues.

The chain employs TRBV5-1 and TRBJ2-2, with TRBD1 matching over 9 bases. The V gene end was trimmed by 4 bases and the J gene end by 9 bases; junction bases not matched to a gene: 4. Germline V gene data show CDR1 as SGHRS and CDR2 as YFSETQ. The CDR3 covers 13 residues. In nucleotides, the CDR3 is TGCGCCAGCAGCAGACAGGGGGAATGGGAGCTGTTTTTT. As protein: CASSRQGEWELFF.

The CDR3: CAISETDRSYYGYTF. As DNA, the CDR3 is TGTGCCATCAGTGAAACCGACAGGTCCTACTATGGCTACACCTTC. The V call is TRBV10-3, the J call TRBJ1-2, with D tentatively TRBD1 (6 bases). With 3 bases removed from V and 3 bases from J, the gap between germline ends came to 14 bases. This CDR3 is 15 amino acids long. CDR1 is ENHRY and CDR2 is SYGVKD in the germline V gene.

This chain connects TRBV16 to TRBJ1-2, with D perhaps matching TRBD1 (6 bases). V was cut by 2 bases and J by 8 bases, with 6 bases left in between. This CDR3 has 11 residues. CDR1 is KGHSY and CDR2 is FQNENV in the germline V gene. Here the CDR3 reads CASSQGGGYTF. The CDR3 DNA reads TGTGCCAGCAGCCAAGGGGGCGGCTACACCTTC.

This clone was seen once. The chain uses TRBV3-1 (or the pseudogene TRBV3-2) and TRBJ2-3, with 12 bases identical to TRBD2. V shed 4 bases, J shed 2 bases, and the junction held 7 bases outside the gene matches. CDR1 LGHDT and CDR2 YNNKEL come from the germline V gene (reference sequence). The CDR3 is 17 amino acids. CDR3 protein: CASSPPGLAGITDTQYF. The CDR3 nucleotides read TGTGCCAGCAGCCCCCCCGGACTAGCGGGGATCACAGATACGCAGTATTTT.

The chain combines TRBV6-2 or TRBV6-3 with TRBJ1-3, with no clear D. The CDR3 consists of 15 residues. Germline CDR1 and CDR2: MNHEY and SVGEGT. V lost 2 bases and J lost 2, with 10 bases in between. The DNA for the CDR3 is TGTGCCAGCAGTTACCTGAGGACTACTGGAAACACCATATATTTT. This gives the protein CASSYLRTTGNTIYF.

The V call is TRBV7-2, the J call TRBJ2-3; 9 bases are shared with TRBD1. The V gene end was trimmed by 7 bases and the J gene end by 1 base; junction bases not matched to a gene: 12. This CDR3 region has 17 residues. The V gene's germline CDR1 is SGHTA and CDR2 FQGNSA. CDR3 DNA sequence: TGTGCCAGCACAAAGCCGGGACAGGGTTATGGCACAGATACGCAGTATTTT. Its protein product is CASTKPGQGYGTDTQYF.

This chain connects TRBV9 to TRBJ1-5; 11 nucleotides align to TRBD1. CDR3 length equals 18 residues. J lost 1 base, V lost 4 bases, and 10 bases had no gene match. Germline values: CDR1 SGDLS, CDR2 YYNGEE. CDR3 in amino acids: CASSPGGGQGESNQPQHF. The DNA for the CDR3 is TGTGCCAGCAGCCCGGGAGGGGGACAGGGGGAAAGCAATCAGCCCCAGCATTTT.

The chain uses TRBV4-1 and TRBJ1-5; possible D gene TRBD1, 6 bases. V was pared by 3 bases and J by 4 bases, with 7 bases between. CDR1 and CDR2 (germline): MGHRA, YSYEKL. The CDR3 is 13 residues long. For the CDR3, the DNA is TGCGCCAGCAGCCAGGGACAAAATCAGCCCCAGCATTTT. This codes for CASSQGQNQPQHF.

The rearrangement links TRBV9 to TRBJ2-5; D is unclear. Trimming removed 0 bases from V and 5 bases from J, with 8 bases in between. CDR3 size: 13 residues. CDR1 is SGDLS and CDR2 is YYNGEE in the germline V gene. CDR3 in DNA: TGTGCCAGCAGCGTAGGCCCACAGGAGACCCAGTACTTC. Its protein is CASSVGPQETQYF.

CDR3 sequence: CAISEGLAGVKDTQYF. CDR3 DNA: TGTGCCATCAGTGAGGGATTAGCGGGAGTAAAAGATACGCAGTATTTT. V gene TRBV10-3 combines with J gene TRBJ2-3; 9 nucleotides match TRBD2. CDR1 ENHRY and CDR2 SYGVKD come from the germline V gene. The CDR3 consists of 16 residues. V shed 2 bases, J shed 5 bases, and the junction held 8 bases outside the gene matches.

The J gene is TRBJ1-4, the V gene TRBV28, with 7 bases lining up with TRBD1. V shed 4 bases, J shed 3 bases, and the junction held 2 bases outside the gene matches. This CDR3 spans 14 amino acids. Germline CDR1 and CDR2: MDHEN and SYDVKM. The CDR3 bases are TGTGCCAGCAGTTCGACAGGGTCTAATGAAAAACTGTTTTTT. Translation: CASSSTGSNEKLFF.